This T cell receptor beta chain was observed in a study of OX40 agonist ivuxolimab in advanced cancers. Measured with immunoSEQ multiplex PCR; TCRdb has only the in-frame clones, and not every one. The sample has about 110,000 clones; 90% are singletons. From germline, CDR1 is GTSNPN and CDR2 SVGIG (reference sequence). The V and J ends lost 0 bases and 6 bases respectively, with 5 bases between them. The CDR3 extends over 11 amino acids. The origin of this receptor is an adult with an advanced solid tumor such as melanoma, head and neck, liver or kidney cancer. The V gene is TRBV30, the J gene TRBJ2-5, with no clear D. The specimen comprised CD4+ or CD8+ T cells sorted from blood, sampled in a trial of the OX40 agonist ivuxolimab. CDR3 region: CAWSVKQTQYF. The CDR3 coding sequence is TGTGCCTGGAGTGTCAAGCAGACCCAGTACTTC.